A single sample is the source of the 17 T cell receptor beta chains below, sequenced in a study of T cells in Graves' hyperthyroidism and ophthalmopathy. RNA transcripts yielded amplified TCR beta CDR3 regions. A first-round RT-PCR of the TCR CDR3 used the HTBI primer set. Each CDR3 protein is one row after TCRdb ran MiXCR on the multiplex PCR reads. This table has approximately 270,000 distinct CDR3 sequences, about 15% appearing once. The sequenced material came from blood. The receptors were gathered from a woman in her thirties or forties with Graves' hyperthyroidism that later progressed to Graves' ophthalmopathy.

This clonotype was detected ten times or more. The CDR3 coding sequence is TGTGCCAGCAGTTTTTACCATAAATACAATGAGCAGTTCTTC. Its protein product is CASSFYHKYNEQFF. The chain employs TRBV28 and TRBJ2-1, with unresolved D. Germline-derived CDR1 and CDR2 are MDHEN and SYDVKM. CDR3 length: 14 amino acids. V lost 3 bases and J lost 4, with 10 bases in between.

This clonotype has a count of ten or more. The chain combines TRBV6-1 with TRBJ1-1; D is uncertain. The germline V gene encodes CDR1 MNHNS and CDR2 SASEGT. Trimming took 7 bases from V and 4 from J, leaving 13 bases between them. The CDR3 totals 13 residues. The CDR3 DNA reads as TGTGCCAGCAACCAGGAAGTCGGCACTGAAGCTTTCTTT. Translation gives CASNQEVGTEAFF.

This clonotype appeared many times. The gene calls are TRBV25-1 and TRBJ2-1, with 16 bases fitting TRBD2. V trimming: 3 bases; J trimming: 1 base; junction bases outside the gene matches: 9. The CDR3 sequence is 20 residues long. CDR1 and CDR2 from the germline V gene are MGHDK and SYGVNS. Here the CDR3 reads CASSDLSVGLAGGSYNEQFF. As DNA, the CDR3 is TGTGCCAGCAGTGACCTCTCCGTGGGACTAGCGGGAGGGTCCTACAATGAGCAGTTCTTC.

Of note for this clonotype: Just one base apart from a much larger clone, this may be a read error. The gene calls are TRBV13 and TRBJ2-3; TRBD1 matches 11 bases. The ends lost 5 bases at V and 1 base at J; junction bases unmatched: 5. CDR1 is PRHDT and CDR2 is FYEKMQ in the germline V gene (reference sequence). This CDR3 has 16 residues. The CDR3 bases are TGTGCCAGCAGCGACAGGACAGGGGGCGGCACAGATACGCAGTATTTT. As protein: CASSDRTGGGTDTQYF.

By sample share, this clonotype is medium-sized. The rearrangement joins TRBV28 to TRBJ1-3; no clear D. V lost 5 bases, J lost 1 base, and 3 bases lay in between. Germline V gene data show CDR1 as MDHEN and CDR2 as SYDVKM. This CDR3 comprises 12 residues. This CDR3 reads CASSKSGNTIYF. The CDR3 DNA reads as TGTGCCAGCAGTAAATCTGGAAACACCATATATTTT.

Notes on this clonotype: A read error is possible here, since a much larger clone lies one base away. The chain uses TRBV28 and TRBJ2-1; D might be TRBD1 or TRBD2, each matching 5 bases. CDR1 is MDHEN, CDR2 SYDVKM, per germline. The CDR3 has 14 amino acids. V was pared by 5 bases and J by 5 bases, with 13 bases between. This CDR3 is CASSTGTVNNEQFF. The DNA for the CDR3 is TGTGCCAGCAGTACCGGGACCGTTAACAATGAGCAGTTCTTC.

This clonotype showed up many times. The gene calls are TRBV29-1 and TRBJ1-1; TRBD1 agrees at 7 bases. Germline CDR1 is SQVTM and CDR2 is ANQGSEA. This CDR3 comprises 13 residues. V lost 7 bases to trimming and J lost 1 base; unmatched junction nucleotides: 6. In nucleotides, the CDR3 is TGCAGCGCTAAGACAGGGTGGAACACTGAAGCTTTCTTT. Its translation: CSAKTGWNTEAFF.

This clonotype was observed many times. The chain employs TRBV3-1 and TRBJ2-5, with 8 bases aligning to TRBD2. J was trimmed by 5 bases and V by 1 base; bases with no gene match: 3. Germline V lookup: CDR1 LGHDT, CDR2 YNNKEL (reference sequence). This CDR3 contains 14 residues. CDR3 sequence: CASSQASGSETQYF. As DNA, the CDR3 is TGTGCCAGCAGCCAAGCCAGCGGGAGCGAGACCCAGTACTTC.

This clonotype was recorded many times. The chain links TRBV10-3 to TRBJ2-7, with 11 bases matching TRBD2. Germline trimming cut 3 bases from V and 5 bases from J; bases unmatched to any gene: 3. Germline CDR1 reads ENHRY; CDR2 reads SYGVKD. The CDR3 length is 14 residues. The CDR3 loop reads CAISELAGEDEQYF. DNA for the CDR3: TGTGCCATCAGTGAACTAGCGGGAGAGGACGAGCAGTACTTC.

This clonotype occurred many times. The chain combines TRBV6-6 with TRBJ2-7; 10 positions match TRBD2. The CDR3 length is 15 residues. V was clipped by 2 bases and J by 3 bases; unmatched bases: 4. CDR1 is MNHNY and CDR2 is SVGAGI in the germline V gene (reference sequence). The CDR3 region is CASSYRLAGYYEQYF. The CDR3 coding sequence is TGTGCCAGCAGTTACCGACTAGCGGGCTACTACGAGCAGTACTTC.

This chain links TRBV19 with TRBJ2-1; D is unclear. CDR1 LNHDA and CDR2 SQIVND come from the germline V gene (reference sequence). Trimming shortened V by 6 bases and J by 0 bases, and 12 bases separated the two germline ends. The CDR3 runs 15 residues. The CDR3 is CASSPLGDSYNEQFF. In DNA form, the CDR3 reads TGTGCCAGTAGCCCGCTTGGGGACTCCTACAATGAGCAGTTCTTC.

The V call is TRBV5-1, the J call TRBJ2-7; 7 positions match TRBD1. The CDR3 consists of 15 residues. Losses at the gene ends were 6 bases for V and 7 bases for J; bases not matched to a gene: 16. Germline V lookup: CDR1 SGHRS, CDR2 YFSETQ. The CDR3 sequence is CASNLLQGNLREQYF. In nucleotides, the CDR3 is TGCGCCAGCAACCTTTTACAGGGGAATTTACGAGAGCAGTACTTC.

This clonotype showed up many times. The V call is TRBV28, the J call TRBJ2-7, with 7 nucleotides matching TRBD1. The CDR3 loop spans 16 amino acids. CDR1 MDHEN and CDR2 SYDVKM come from the germline V gene. V gave up 7 bases and J gave up 2 bases; unmatched junction bases: 14. This CDR3 is CASISGGGPQAYEQYF. The CDR3 DNA reads TGTGCCAGCATCTCAGGGGGTGGGCCGCAGGCCTACGAGCAGTACTTC.

Only a few counts were recorded for this clonotype. The J gene is TRBJ2-5, the V gene TRBV4-2, with a weak D call TRBD2 (6 bases). Germline V gene data show CDR1 as LGHNA and CDR2 as YNFKEQ. V was trimmed by 1 base and J by 2 bases, leaving 11 bases between them. This CDR3 is 15 amino acids long. The CDR3 region is CASSQGLGDQETQYF. The CDR3 DNA is TGTGCCAGCAGCCAAGGACTAGGAGATCAAGAGACCCAGTACTTC.

This clonotype appeared many times. One end of the junction varies from germline; a read error may be responsible. This chain connects TRBV3-1 to TRBJ2-5; TRBD2 agrees at 10 bases. The germline CDR1 and CDR2 sequences are LGHDT and YNNKEL (reference sequence). This CDR3 region has 14 residues. The CDR3 sequence: CASSLAGDQETQYF. The CDR3 region has the DNA TGTGCCAGTAGCCTAGCGGGGGACCAAGAGACCCAGTACTTC.

The chain joins TRBV4-1 to TRBJ2-1; TRBD2 might be the D (5 bases). The CDR3 totals 17 residues. V lost 0 bases and J lost 1, with 13 bases in between. CDR1 and CDR2 (germline): MGHRA, YSYEKL. The DNA of the CDR3 is TGCGCCAGCAGCCAAGAAAGGCGGGTACAATCCTACAATGAGCAGTTCTTC. Protein sequence: CASSQERRVQSYNEQFF.

This clonotype was counted only a few times. CDR3 coding DNA: TGTGCCAGCAGTAGCGGGAGTACGCGGGAGACCCAGTACTTC. As protein: CASSSGSTRETQYF. The chain employs TRBV27 and TRBJ2-5, with TRBD2 identical over 8 bases. V dropped 5 bases and J dropped 5; count of bases not matched to a gene: 7. The CDR3 runs 14 residues. Looked up from germline, CDR1 is MNHEY and CDR2 is SMNVEV (reference sequence).